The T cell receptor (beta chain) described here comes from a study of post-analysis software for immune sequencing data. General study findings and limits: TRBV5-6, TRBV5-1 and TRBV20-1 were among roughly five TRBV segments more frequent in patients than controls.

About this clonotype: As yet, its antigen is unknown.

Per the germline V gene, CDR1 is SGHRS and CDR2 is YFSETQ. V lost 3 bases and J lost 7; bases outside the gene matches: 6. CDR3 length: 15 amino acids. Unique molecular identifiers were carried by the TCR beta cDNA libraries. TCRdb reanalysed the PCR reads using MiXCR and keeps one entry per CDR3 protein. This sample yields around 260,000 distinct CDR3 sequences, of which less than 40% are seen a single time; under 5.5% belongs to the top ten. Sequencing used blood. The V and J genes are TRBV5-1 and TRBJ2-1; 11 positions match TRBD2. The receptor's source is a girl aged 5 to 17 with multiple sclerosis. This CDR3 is CASSSTSGISNEQFF. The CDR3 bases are TGCGCCAGCAGCTCGACTAGCGGGATATCGAATGAGCAGTTCTTC.